This T cell receptor (beta chain) was identified in a study of T cells after posttransplantation cyclophosphamide. Methotrexate plus calcineurin inhibitor accompanied controls' myeloablative marrow transplants; sampling was 1 year later. Measured with immunoSEQ multiplex PCR; TCRdb has only the in-frame clones, and not every one. Of some 16,000 clones in the sample, roughly 85% were seen once. The study's findings and limits: TRB overlap between skin or GI tissue T cells and blood was limited. Donor CD8+ memory clones often dominated recipient blood repertoires at later times. TRB clonality was highly associated with recipient CMV seropositivity and reactivation.

Remarks on this clone: Its antigen is still unknown.

CDR3 length: 15 residues. V was clipped by 1 base and J by 6 bases; unmatched bases: 6. Germline loops: CDR1 SSHAT, CDR2 FNYEAQ (reference sequence). The receptor comes from a female patient younger than 35 who received an allogeneic stem cell transplant from an unrelated donor, was CMV-positive, and had acute and chronic GVHD. The T cells may come from the graft donor. The rearrangement uses TRBV7-7 and TRBJ2-3, with 8 bases that match TRBD2. This specimen consisted of PBMCs, obtained after allogeneic stem cell transplant with calcineurin inhibitor and methotrexate. The CDR3 loop is CASSLGVSGGDTQYF. Here the CDR3 DNA reads TGTGCCAGCAGCTTAGGAGTTTCGGGGGGGGATACGCAGTATTTT.